The rows below give T cell receptor beta chains drawn from one sample of a study of CD8 T cells in Susac syndrome. TCRdb re-analysed the immunoSEQ multiplex PCR reads in MiXCR, keeping a single row per CDR3 protein. The sample has roughly 50,000 distinct CDR3 sequences; approximately 93% are singletons. The specimen sequenced was CD8+ T cells from PBMCs. All receptors come from a human donor in good health. Each CDR3 is given with its conserved first and last residue.

TRBV28,TRBJ2-5,CASSHSGGMIPETQYF
TRBV13,TRBJ2-2,CASSPGLAGVVPGELFF
TRBV7-9,TRBJ2-6,CASSLAGNGANVLTF
TRBV29-1,TRBJ2-3,CSVEFGTGSTDTQYF
TRBV4-1,TRBJ2-7,CASSQTGYEQYF
TRBV5-6,TRBJ2-7,CASSGTEGLAGAYEQYF
TRBV30,TRBJ1-5,CAWSCWEGRQPQHF
TRBV11-2,TRBJ2-7,CASSFDWEQYF
TRBV24-1,TRBJ2-2,CATSDSGRGLGGELFF
TRBV30,TRBJ1-1,CAWARTAFYLNTEAFF
TRBV7-2,TRBJ2-6,CASSLDRSGANVLTF
TRBV7-9,TRBJ2-4,CASRPGQAGPKNIQYF
TRBV20-1,TRBJ2-7,CSARDRASGRAGYEQYF
TRBV27,TRBJ2-7,CASGQGVSYEQYF
TRBV27,TRBJ2-7,CASSPRGGATQSYEQYF
TRBV29-1,TRBJ2-7,CSVPQGPREQYF
TRBV13,TRBJ2-7,CASTLGPPSGEQYF
TRBV30,TRBJ2-7,CAWSVLGNEQYF
TRBV5-6,TRBJ2-7,CASSSDSLYEQYF
TRBV29-1,TRBJ2-7,CSAGGTSYEQYF
TRBV28,TRBJ2-7,CASTQGSYEQYF
TRBV28,TRBJ2-3,CASSFRLAGGPDTQYF
TRBV7-8,TRBJ2-7,CASSLGPPGGVYEQYF
TRBV25-1,TRBJ2-7,CASSDLAASTYEQYF
TRBV6-2/TRBV6-3,TRBJ1-1,CASSYSIRNTEAFF
TRBV3-1,TRBJ1-2,CASSQSKLGQRFYGYTF
TRBV2,TRBJ2-3,CASGNTDTQYF
TRBV5-6,TRBJ1-2,CASSAGTGNYGYTF
TRBV6-5,TRBJ2-7,CASSYSTSREQYF
TRBV7-9,TRBJ2-5,CASRRLAGYQETQYF
TRBV28,TRBJ2-7,CASRHPSYEQYF
TRBV3-1,TRBJ2-1,CASSQARGRPTGAGDEQFF
TRBV6-5,TRBJ2-3,CASSDRTSRTQYF
TRBV6-5,TRBJ2-1,CASSYSYGVSYNEQFF
TRBV5-1,TRBJ1-2,CASSLAPDYGYTF
TRBV5-1,TRBJ2-3,CASSLASPDTQYF